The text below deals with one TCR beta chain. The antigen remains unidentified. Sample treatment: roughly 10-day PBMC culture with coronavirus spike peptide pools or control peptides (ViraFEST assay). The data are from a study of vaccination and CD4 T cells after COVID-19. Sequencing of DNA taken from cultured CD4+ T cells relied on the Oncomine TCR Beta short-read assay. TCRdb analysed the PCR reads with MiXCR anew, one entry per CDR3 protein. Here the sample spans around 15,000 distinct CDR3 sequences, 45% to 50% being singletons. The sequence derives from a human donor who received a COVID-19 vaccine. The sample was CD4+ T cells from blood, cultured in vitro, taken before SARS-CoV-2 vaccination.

As DNA, the CDR3 is TGCAGTGCTAGGTTCGCAGTGGGACCCTGGGCTTTCTTT. Its protein is CSARFAVGPWAFF. The chain carries TRBV20-1 and TRBJ1-1, with TRBD1 as a possible D gene (5 bases). CDR3 length equals 13 residues. Germline values: CDR1 DFQATT, CDR2 SNEGSKA (reference sequence). V was trimmed by 3 bases and J by 11 bases, leaving 19 bases between them.